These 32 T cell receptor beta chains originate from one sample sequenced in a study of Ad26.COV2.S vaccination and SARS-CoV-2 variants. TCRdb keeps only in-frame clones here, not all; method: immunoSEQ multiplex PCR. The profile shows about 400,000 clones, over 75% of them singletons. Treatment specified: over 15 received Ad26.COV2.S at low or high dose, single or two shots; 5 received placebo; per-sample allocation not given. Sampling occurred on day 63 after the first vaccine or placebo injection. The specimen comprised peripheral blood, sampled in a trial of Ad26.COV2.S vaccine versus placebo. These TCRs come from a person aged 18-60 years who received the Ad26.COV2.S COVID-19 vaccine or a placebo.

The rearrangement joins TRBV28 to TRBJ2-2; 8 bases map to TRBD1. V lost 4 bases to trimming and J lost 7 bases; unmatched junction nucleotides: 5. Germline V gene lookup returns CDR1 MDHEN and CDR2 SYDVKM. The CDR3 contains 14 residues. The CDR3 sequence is CASSSAGGGGELFF. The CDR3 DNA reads TGTGCCAGCAGTTCCGCAGGGGGCGGCGGGGAGCTGTTTTTT.

CDR3 DNA sequence: TGTGCCAGCAGTCGGACTAGCGGGGGGGAGCAGTACTTC. This sequence encodes CASSRTSGGEQYF. This chain links TRBV5-4 with TRBJ2-7, with TRBD2 identical over 14 bases. V lost 5 bases, J lost 7 bases, and 2 bases stayed unmatched. The CDR3 length is 13 residues. Germline lookup yields CDR1 SGHNT and CDR2 YYREEE (reference sequence).

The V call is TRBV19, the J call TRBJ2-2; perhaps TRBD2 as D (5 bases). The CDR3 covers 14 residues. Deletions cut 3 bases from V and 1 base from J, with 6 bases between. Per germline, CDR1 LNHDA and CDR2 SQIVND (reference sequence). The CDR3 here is CASSIRENTGELFF. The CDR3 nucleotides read TGTGCCAGTAGTATCCGGGAGAACACCGGGGAGCTGTTTTTT. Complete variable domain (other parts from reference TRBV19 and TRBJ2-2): DGGITQSPKYLFRKEGQNVTLSCEQNLNHDAMYWYRQDPGQGLRLIYYSQIVNDFQKGDIAEGYSVSREKKESFPLTVTSAQKNPTAFYLCASSIRENTGELFFGEGSRLTVL.

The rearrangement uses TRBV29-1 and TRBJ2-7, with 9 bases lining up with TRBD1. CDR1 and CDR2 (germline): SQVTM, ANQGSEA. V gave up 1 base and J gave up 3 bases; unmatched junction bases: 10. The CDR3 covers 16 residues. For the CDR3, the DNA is TGCAGCGTTGAAGCGCCGGCCGGGACAGGGAACTACGAGCAGTACTTC. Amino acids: CSVEAPAGTGNYEQYF.

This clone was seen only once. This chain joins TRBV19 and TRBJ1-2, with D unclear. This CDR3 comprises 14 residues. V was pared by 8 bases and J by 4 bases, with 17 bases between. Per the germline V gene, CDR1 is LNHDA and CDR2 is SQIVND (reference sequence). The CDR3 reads CASSISGAGYGYTF. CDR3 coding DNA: TGTGCCAGTTCGATTTCGGGCGCCGGCTATGGCTACACCTTC.

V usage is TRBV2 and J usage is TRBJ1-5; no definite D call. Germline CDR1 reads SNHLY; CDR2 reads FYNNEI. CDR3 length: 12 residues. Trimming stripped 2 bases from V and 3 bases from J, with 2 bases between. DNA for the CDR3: TGTGCCAGCAGTGAAACCAATCAGCCCCAGCATTTT. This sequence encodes CASSETNQPQHF.

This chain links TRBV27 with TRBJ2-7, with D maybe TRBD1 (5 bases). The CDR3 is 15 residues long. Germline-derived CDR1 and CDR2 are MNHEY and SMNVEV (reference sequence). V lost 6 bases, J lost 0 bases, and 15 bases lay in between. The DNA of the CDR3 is TGTGCCAGCAGATACACAGGAATACCCTCCTACGAGCAGTACTTC. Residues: CASRYTGIPSYEQYF.

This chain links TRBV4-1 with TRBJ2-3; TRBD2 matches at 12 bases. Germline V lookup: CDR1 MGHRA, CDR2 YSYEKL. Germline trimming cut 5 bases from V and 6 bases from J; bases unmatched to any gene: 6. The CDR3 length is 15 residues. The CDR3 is CASSSSGRGWDTQYF. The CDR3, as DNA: TGCGCCAGCAGCTCTAGCGGGAGGGGGTGGGATACGCAGTATTTT.

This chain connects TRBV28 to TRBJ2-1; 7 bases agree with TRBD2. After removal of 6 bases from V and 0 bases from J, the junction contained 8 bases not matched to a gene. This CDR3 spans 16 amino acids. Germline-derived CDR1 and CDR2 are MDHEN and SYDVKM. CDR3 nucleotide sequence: TGTGCCAGCAGATTAGCGGGCATTCACTCCTACAATGAGCAGTTCTTC. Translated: CASRLAGIHSYNEQFF.

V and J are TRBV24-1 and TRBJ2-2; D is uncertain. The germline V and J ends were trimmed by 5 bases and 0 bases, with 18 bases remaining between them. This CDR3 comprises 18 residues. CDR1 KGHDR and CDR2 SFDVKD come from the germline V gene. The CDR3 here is CATSGLSLQNANTGELFF. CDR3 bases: TGTGCCACCAGTGGTCTCAGTTTACAGAACGCGAACACCGGGGAGCTGTTTTTT.

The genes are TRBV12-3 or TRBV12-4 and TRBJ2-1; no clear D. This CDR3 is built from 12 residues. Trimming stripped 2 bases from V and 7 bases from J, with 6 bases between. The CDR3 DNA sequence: TGTGCCAGCAGTTTATATGGAAATGAGCAGTTCTTC. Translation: CASSLYGNEQFF.

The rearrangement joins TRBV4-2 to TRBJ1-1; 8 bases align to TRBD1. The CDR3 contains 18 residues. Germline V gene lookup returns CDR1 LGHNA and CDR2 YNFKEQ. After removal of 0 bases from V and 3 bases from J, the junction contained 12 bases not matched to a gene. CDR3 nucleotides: TGTGCCAGCAGCCAAGATGAGGGGCAGGGGGCCGGGGACACTGAAGCTTTCTTT. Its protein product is CASSQDEGQGAGDTEAFF.

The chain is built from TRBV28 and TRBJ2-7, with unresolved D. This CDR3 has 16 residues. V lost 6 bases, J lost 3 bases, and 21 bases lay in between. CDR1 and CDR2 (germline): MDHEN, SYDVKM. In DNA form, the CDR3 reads TGTGCCAGCAGCCCGCACGTCACCGATTTAAACTACGAGCAGTACTTC. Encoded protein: CASSPHVTDLNYEQYF.

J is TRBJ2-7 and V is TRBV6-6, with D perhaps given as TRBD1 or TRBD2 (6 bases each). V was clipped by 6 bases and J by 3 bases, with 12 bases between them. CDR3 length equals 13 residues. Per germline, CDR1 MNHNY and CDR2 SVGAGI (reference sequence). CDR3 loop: CASRAGGGYEQYF. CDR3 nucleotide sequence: TGTGCCAGCAGGGCCGGGGGCGGCTACGAGCAGTACTTC.

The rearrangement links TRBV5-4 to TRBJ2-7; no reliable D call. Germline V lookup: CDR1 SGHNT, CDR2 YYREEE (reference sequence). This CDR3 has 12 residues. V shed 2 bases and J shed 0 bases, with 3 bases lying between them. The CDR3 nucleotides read TGTGCCAGCAGCTTCTCCTCCTACGAGCAGTACTTC. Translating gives CASSFSSYEQYF.

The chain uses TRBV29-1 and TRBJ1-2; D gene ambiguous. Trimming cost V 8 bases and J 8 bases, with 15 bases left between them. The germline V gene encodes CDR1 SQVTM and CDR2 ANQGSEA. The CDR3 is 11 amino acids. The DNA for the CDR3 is TGCAGCCACACGGATGAGGGAGGCTACACCTTC. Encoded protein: CSHTDEGGYTF.

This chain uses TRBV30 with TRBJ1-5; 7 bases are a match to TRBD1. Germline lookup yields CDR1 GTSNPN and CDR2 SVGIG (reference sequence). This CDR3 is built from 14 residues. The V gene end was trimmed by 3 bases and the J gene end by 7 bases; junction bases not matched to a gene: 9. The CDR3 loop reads CAWSWTGRWQPQHF. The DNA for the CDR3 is TGTGCCTGGAGCTGGACAGGACGATGGCAGCCCCAGCATTTT.

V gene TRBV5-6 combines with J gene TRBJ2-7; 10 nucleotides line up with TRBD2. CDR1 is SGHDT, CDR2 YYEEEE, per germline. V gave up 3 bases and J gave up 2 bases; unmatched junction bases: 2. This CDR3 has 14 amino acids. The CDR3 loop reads CASSSGTSAYEQYF. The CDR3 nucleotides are TGTGCCAGCAGCTCCGGGACTAGCGCCTACGAGCAGTACTTC.

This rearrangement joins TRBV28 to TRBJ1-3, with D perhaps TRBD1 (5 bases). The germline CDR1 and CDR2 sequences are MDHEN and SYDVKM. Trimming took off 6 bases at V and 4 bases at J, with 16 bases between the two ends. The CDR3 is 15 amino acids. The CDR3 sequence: CASRVDQGPGNTIYF. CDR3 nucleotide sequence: TGTGCCAGCAGGGTAGATCAGGGCCCCGGAAACACCATATATTTT. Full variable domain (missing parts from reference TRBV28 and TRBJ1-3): DVKVTQSSRYLVKRTGEKVFLECVQDMDHENMFWYRQDPGLGLRLIYFSYDVKMKEKGDIPEGYSVSREKKERFSLILESASTNQTSMYLCASRVDQGPGNTIYFGEGSWLTVV.

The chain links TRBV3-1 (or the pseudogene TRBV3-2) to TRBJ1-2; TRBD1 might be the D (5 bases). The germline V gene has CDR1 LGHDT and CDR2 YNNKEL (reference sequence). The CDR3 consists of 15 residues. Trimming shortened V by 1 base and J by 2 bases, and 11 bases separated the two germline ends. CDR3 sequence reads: CASSQAMGDNYGYTF. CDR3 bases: TGTGCCAGCAGCCAAGCGATGGGGGACAACTATGGCTACACCTTC.

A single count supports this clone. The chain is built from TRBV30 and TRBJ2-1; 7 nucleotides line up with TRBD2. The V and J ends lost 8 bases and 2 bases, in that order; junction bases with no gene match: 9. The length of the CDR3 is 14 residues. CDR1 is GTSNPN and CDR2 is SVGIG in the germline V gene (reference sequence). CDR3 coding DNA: TGTGCCCAGACGACTGGACTAGCCTACAATGAGCAGTTCTTC. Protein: CAQTTGLAYNEQFF.

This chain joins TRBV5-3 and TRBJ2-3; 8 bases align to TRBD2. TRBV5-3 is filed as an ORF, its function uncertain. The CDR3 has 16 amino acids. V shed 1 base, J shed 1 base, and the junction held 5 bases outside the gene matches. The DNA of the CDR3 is TGTGCCAGAAGCTTGCCCGGGACTAGAGGCACAGATACGCAGTATTTT. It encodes CARSLPGTRGTDTQYF.

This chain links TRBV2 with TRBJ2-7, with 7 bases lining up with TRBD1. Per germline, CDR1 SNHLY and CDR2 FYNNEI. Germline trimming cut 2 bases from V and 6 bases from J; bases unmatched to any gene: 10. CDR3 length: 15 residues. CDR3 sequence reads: CASSEWGRGSFEQYF. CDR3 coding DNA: TGTGCCAGCAGTGAATGGGGCAGGGGGTCATTCGAGCAGTACTTC.

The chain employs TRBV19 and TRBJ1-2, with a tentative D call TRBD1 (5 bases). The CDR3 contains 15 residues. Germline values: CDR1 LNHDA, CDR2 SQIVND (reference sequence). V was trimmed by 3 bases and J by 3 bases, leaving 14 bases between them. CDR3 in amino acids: CASSIAFPGDYGYTF. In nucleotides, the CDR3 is TGTGCCAGTAGTATCGCGTTCCCGGGGGACTATGGCTACACCTTC.

CDR3 residues: CAITPGPGEVFF. The DNA of the CDR3 is TGTGCCATCACCCCAGGGCCAGGAGAGGTGTTTTTT. V is TRBV10-3 and J is TRBJ2-2; possibly TRBD1 for D (5 bases). CDR3 size: 12 residues. V gave up 7 bases and J gave up 15 bases, with 18 bases separating them. From germline, CDR1 is ENHRY and CDR2 SYGVKD.

CDR3 residues: CASSESGVGETDTQYF. The CDR3 DNA follows: TGTGCCAGCAGTGAATCAGGTGTAGGGGAAACAGATACGCAGTATTTT. The chain couples TRBV25-1 to TRBJ2-3, with D perhaps matching TRBD1 (5 bases). Trimming took off 1 base at V and 3 bases at J, with 14 bases between the two ends. Looked up from germline, CDR1 is MGHDK and CDR2 is SYGVNS. The CDR3 covers 16 residues.

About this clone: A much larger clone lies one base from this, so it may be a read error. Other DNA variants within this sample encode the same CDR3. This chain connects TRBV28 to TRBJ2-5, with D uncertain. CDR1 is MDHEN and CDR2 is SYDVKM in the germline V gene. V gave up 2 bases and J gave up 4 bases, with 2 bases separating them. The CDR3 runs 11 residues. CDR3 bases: TGTGCCAGCAGTTTAGGAGAGACCCAGTACTTC. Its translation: CASSLGETQYF.

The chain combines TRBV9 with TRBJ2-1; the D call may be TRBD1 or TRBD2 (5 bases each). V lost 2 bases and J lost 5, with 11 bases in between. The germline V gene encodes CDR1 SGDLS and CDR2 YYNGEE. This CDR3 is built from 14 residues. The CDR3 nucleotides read TGTGCCAGCAGCGTTGCCGGGGACCACAATGAGCAGTTCTTC. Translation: CASSVAGDHNEQFF.

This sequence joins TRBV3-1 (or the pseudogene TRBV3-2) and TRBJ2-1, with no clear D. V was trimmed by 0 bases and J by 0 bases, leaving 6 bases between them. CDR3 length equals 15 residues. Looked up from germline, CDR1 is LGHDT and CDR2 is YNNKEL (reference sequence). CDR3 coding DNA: TGTGCCAGCAGCCAAGAAGCGAGCTCCTACAATGAGCAGTTCTTC. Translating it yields CASSQEASSYNEQFF.

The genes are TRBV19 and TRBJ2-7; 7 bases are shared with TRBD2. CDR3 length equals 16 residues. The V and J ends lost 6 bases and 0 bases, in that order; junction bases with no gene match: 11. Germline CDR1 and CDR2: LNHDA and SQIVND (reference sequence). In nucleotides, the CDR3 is TGTGCCAGTAGCCGGACTAGTTCGAGGAGCTCCTACGAGCAGTACTTC. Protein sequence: CASSRTSSRSSYEQYF.

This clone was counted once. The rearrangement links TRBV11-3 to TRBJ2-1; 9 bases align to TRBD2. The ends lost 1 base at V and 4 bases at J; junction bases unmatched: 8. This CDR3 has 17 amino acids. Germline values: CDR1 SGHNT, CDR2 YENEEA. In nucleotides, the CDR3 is TGTGCCAGCAGCTTAGGAGATAGCGGGAGTTTTTACAATGAGCAGTTCTTC. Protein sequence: CASSLGDSGSFYNEQFF.

CDR3 in DNA: TGTGCCCTCCTAGCGGGAGATGAGCAGTTCTTC. This codes for CALLAGDEQFF. The V and J genes are TRBV7-9 and TRBJ2-1; TRBD2 aligns across 10 bases. The length of the CDR3 is 11 residues. The junction had 3 bases not matched to a gene; V was cut back by 11 bases and J by 8 bases. Germline V CDR1 and CDR2: SEHNR, FQNEAQ (reference sequence).